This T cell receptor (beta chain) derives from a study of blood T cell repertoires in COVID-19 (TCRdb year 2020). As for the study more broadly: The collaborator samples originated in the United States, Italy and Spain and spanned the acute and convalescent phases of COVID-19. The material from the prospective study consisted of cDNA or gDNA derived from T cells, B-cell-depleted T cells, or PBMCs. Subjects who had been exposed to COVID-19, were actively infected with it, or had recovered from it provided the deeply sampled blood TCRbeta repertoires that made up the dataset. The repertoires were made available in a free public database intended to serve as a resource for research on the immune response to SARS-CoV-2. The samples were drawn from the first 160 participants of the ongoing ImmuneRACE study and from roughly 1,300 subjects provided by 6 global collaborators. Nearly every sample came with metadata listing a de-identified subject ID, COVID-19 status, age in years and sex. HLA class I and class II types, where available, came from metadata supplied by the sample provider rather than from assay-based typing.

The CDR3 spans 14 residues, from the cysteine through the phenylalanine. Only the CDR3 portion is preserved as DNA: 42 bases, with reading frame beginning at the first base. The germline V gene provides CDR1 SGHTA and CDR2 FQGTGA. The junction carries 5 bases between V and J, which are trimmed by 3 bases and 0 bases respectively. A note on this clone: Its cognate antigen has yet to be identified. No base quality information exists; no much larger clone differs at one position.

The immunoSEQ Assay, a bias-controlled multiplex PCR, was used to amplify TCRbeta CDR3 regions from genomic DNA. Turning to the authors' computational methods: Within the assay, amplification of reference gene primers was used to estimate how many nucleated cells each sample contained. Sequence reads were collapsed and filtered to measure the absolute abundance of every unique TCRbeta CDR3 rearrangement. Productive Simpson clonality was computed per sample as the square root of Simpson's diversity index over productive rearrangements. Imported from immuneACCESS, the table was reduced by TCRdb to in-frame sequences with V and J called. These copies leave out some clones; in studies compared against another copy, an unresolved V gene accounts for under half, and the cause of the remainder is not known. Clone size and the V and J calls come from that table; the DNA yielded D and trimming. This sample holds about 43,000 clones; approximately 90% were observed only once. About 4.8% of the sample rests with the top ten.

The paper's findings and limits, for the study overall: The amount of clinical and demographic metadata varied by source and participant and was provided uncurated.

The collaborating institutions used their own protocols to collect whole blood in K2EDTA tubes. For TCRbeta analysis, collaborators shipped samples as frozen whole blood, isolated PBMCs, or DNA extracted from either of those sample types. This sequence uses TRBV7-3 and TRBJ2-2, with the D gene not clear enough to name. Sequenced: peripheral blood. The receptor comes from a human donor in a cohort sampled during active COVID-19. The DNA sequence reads TGTGCCAGCAGCTTTTCCGCGAACACCGGGGAGCTGTTTTTT. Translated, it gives CASSFSANTGELFF.